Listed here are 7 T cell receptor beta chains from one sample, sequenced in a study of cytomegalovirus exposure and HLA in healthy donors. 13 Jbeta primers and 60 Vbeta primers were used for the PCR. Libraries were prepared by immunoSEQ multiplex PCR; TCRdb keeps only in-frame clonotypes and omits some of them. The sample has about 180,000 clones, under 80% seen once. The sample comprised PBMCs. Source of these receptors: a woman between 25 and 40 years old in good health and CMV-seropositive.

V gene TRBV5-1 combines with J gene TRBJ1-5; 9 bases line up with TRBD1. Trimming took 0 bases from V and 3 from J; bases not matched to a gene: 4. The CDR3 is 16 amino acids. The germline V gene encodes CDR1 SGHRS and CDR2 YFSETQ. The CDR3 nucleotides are TGCGCCAGCAGCTTGGATGGGACAGGGCACAATCAGCCCCAGCATTTT. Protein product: CASSLDGTGHNQPQHF.

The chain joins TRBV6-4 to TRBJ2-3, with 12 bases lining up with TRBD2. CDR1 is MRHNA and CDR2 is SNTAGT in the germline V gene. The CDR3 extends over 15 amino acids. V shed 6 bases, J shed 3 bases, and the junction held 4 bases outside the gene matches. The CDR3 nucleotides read TGTGCCAGCAGCCCTAGCGGGGGGGCGACAGATACGCAGTATTTT. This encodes CASSPSGGATDTQYF.

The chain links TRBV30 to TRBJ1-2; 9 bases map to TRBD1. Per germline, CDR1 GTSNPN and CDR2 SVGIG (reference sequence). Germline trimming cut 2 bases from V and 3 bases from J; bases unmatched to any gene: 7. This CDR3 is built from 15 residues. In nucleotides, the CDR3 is TGTGCCTGGAGTTTTCCCGGGACAGGGTACTATGGCTACACCTTC. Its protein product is CAWSFPGTGYYGYTF.

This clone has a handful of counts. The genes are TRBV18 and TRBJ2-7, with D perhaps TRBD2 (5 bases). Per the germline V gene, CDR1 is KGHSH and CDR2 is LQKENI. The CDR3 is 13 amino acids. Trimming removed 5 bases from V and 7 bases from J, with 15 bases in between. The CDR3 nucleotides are TGTGCCAGCTCATCAACCGGGGTGCAAGAGCAGTACTTC. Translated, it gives CASSSTGVQEQYF.

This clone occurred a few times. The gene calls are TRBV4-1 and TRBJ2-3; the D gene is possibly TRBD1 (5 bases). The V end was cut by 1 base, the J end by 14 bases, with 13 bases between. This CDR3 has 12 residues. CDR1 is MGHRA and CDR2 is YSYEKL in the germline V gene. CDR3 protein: CASSQVGVRLYF. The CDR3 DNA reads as TGCGCCAGCAGCCAAGTAGGGGTCCGATTGTATTTT.

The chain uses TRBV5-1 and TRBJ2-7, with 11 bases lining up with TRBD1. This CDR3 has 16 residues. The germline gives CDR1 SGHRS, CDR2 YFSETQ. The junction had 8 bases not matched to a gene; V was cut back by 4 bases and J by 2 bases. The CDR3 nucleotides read TGCGCCAGCAGCCGACTCCCGGGACAGGGGGCCTACGAGCAGTACTTC. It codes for CASSRLPGQGAYEQYF. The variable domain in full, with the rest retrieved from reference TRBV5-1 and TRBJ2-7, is KAGVTQTPRYLIKTRGQQVTLSCSPISGHRSVSWYQQTPGQGLQFLFEYFSETQRNKGNFPGRFSGRQFSNSRSEMNVSTLELGDSALYLCASSRLPGQGAYEQYFGPGTRLTVT.

CDR3 sequence: CASSGPVPSYEQYF. The CDR3 nucleotides are TGTGCCAGCAGTGGTCCCGTCCCTTCCTACGAGCAGTACTTC. V is TRBV2 and J is TRBJ2-7; D is ambiguous. The germline V gene encodes CDR1 SNHLY and CDR2 FYNNEI. This CDR3 contains 14 residues. V was pared by 4 bases and J by 1 base, with 11 bases between.